The 23 T cell receptor beta chains below all came from one sample that was sequenced in a study of cytomegalovirus exposure and HLA in healthy donors (dated by TCRdb to the late 2010s). Receptor amplification or capture employed the immunoSEQ multiplex PCR assay. For the multiplex PCR, a mixture combining 60 forward primers for TCR Vbeta segments and 13 reverse primers for TCR Jbeta segments was used. Entries here come from immuneACCESS through TCRdb and include only in-frame sequences with V and J called. Some clones fail to appear in such tables; in the studies checked, an unresolved V gene covers under half of the shortfall, and the cause of the remainder is unknown. Within this sample are 150,000 to 200,000 clones, with roughly 87% of them counted one time only. 0.2% to 0.3% of the sample rests with the top ten. The sample comprised PBMCs. These receptors were collected from a girl less than two years old in good health and CMV-seronegative.

This sequence joins TRBV5-1 and TRBJ2-2; D perhaps matches TRBD2 (6 bases). CDR3 size: 16 residues. Trimming pared 0 bases from V and 0 bases from J, leaving 9 bases between. Germline CDR1 SGHRS, CDR2 YFSETQ. The CDR3 DNA follows: TGCGCCAGCAGCTTGGTCAGGGAGGCGAACACCGGGGAGCTGTTTTTT. Protein sequence: CASSLVREANTGELFF. The full variable domain, rest sourced from reference TRBV5-1 and TRBJ2-2, is KAGVTQTPRYLIKTRGQQVTLSCSPISGHRSVSWYQQTPGQGLQFLFEYFSETQRNKGNFPGRFSGRQFSNSRSEMNVSTLELGDSALYLCASSLVREANTGELFFGEGSRLTVL.

The V and J genes are TRBV18 and TRBJ2-1; a weak D match, TRBD2 (6 bases). There are 13 residues in the CDR3. Per the germline V gene, CDR1 is KGHSH and CDR2 is LQKENI. Trimming took 3 bases from V and 4 from J, leaving 7 bases between them. The CDR3 coding sequence is TGTGCCAGCTCACCGGGAGGTTACAATGAGCAGTTCTTC. Its protein product is CASSPGGYNEQFF.

The J gene is TRBJ2-4, the V gene TRBV29-1; weak D call: TRBD1 (6 bases). Trimming removed 6 bases from V and 7 bases from J, with 16 bases in between. Germline assignment: CDR1 SQVTM and CDR2 ANQGSEA. The CDR3 is made up of 13 amino acids. CDR3 coding DNA: TGCAGCGTCGGACCCAGGGGATCCAACATTCAGTACTTC. Translation: CSVGPRGSNIQYF.

CDR3 protein: CASSEPGQGDTEAFF. For the CDR3, the DNA is TGTGCCAGCAGTGAACCCGGACAGGGGGACACTGAAGCTTTCTTT. This chain joins TRBV25-1 and TRBJ1-1; 10 nucleotides align to TRBD1. This CDR3 is built from 15 residues. The germline V gene has CDR1 MGHDK and CDR2 SYGVNS. Trimming took 2 bases from V and 3 from J; bases not matched to a gene: 3.

The sample holds one count of this clone. The chain recombines TRBV15 with TRBJ1-5; the match to TRBD1 covers 9 bases. Per the germline V gene, CDR1 is LNHNV and CDR2 is YYDKDF (reference sequence). This CDR3 is built from 16 residues. Germline trimming cut 0 bases from V and 2 bases from J; bases unmatched to any gene: 2. The CDR3: CATSRDRTGGNQPQHF. The CDR3 nucleotides read TGTGCCACCAGCAGAGACCGGACAGGGGGCAATCAGCCCCAGCATTTT. The full variable domain, its missing parts supplied by reference TRBV15 and TRBJ1-5, is DAMVIQNPRYQVTQFGKPVTLSCSQTLNHNVMYWYQQKSSQAPKLLFHYYDKDFNNEADTPDNFQSRRPNTSFCFLDIRSPGLGDTAMYLCATSRDRTGGNQPQHFGDGTRLSIL.

The chain uses TRBV2 and TRBJ1-6, with TRBD1 identical over 9 bases. CDR3 size: 17 residues. With V trimmed by 10 bases and J by 1 base, 11 bases remained unmatched. CDR1 SNHLY and CDR2 FYNNEI come from the germline V gene. The CDR3: CATRGVGQGSYNSPLHF. The CDR3 region has the DNA TGTGCCACCCGAGGGGTGGGACAGGGTTCCTATAATTCACCCCTCCACTTT.

CDR3 sequence (DNA): TGTGCCAGCAGCCAACTAGCGGGAGGGAAGGTCCAAGAGACCCAGTACTTC. As protein: CASSQLAGGKVQETQYF. The chain recombines TRBV4-2 with TRBJ2-5; TRBD2 aligns across 12 bases. The CDR3 sequence is 17 residues long. In germline, CDR1 is LGHNA, CDR2 YNFKEQ. J was trimmed by 1 base and V by 2 bases; bases with no gene match: 5.

This chain links TRBV7-2 with TRBJ1-1, with D unclear. Germline V gene sequence: CDR1 SGHTA, CDR2 FQGNSA. This CDR3 spans 16 amino acids. The V end was cut by 2 bases, the J end by 0 bases, with 13 bases between. The CDR3 spells CASSLRQSGMNTEAFF. In DNA, the CDR3 is TGTGCCAGCAGCTTAAGACAATCGGGAATGAACACTGAAGCTTTCTTT.

V and J are TRBV15 and TRBJ1-1; D is undetermined. V lost 10 bases, J lost 0 bases, and 12 bases lay in between. The CDR3 is made up of 13 amino acids. Germline lookup yields CDR1 LNHNV and CDR2 YYDKDF (reference sequence). CDR3 residues: CASSEVMNTEAFF. CDR3 sequence (DNA): TGTGCCAGCTCCGAGGTCATGAACACTGAAGCTTTCTTT.

The table lists this clone with a count of one. This chain links TRBV30 with TRBJ1-1; D gene unclear. This CDR3 spans 14 amino acids. Germline CDR1 and CDR2: GTSNPN and SVGIG (reference sequence). Trimming stripped 5 bases from V and 2 bases from J, with 15 bases between. The CDR3 reads CAWVPGVRNTEAFF. In DNA, the CDR3 is TGTGCCTGGGTGCCAGGCGTAAGAAACACTGAAGCTTTCTTT.

The chain employs TRBV21-1 and TRBJ1-6; TRBD1 is the table's D call and was not checked against the DNA. TRBV21-1 is given as a pseudogene. This CDR3 has 18 amino acids. CDR3 nucleotides: TGTGCCAGCAGCAAAGACTACGGGACAGGGAGGGGAAATTCACCCCTCCACTTT. Its translation is CASSKDYGTGRGNSPLHF.

This chain joins TRBV27 and TRBJ2-7; D perhaps matches TRBD1 (5 bases). V lost 4 bases to trimming and J lost 6 bases, with 16 bases between them. The CDR3 is 14 amino acids. Looked up from germline, CDR1 is MNHEY and CDR2 is SMNVEV (reference sequence). The DNA of the CDR3 is TGTGCCAGCAGTTCAGGGCCCTCCCCCTCCGAGCAGTACTTC. Its translation: CASSSGPSPSEQYF.

This chain joins TRBV12-1 and TRBJ2-7; no check of the table's D call, TRBD2, against the DNA was made. TRBV12-1 is deemed a pseudogene. The CDR3 has 17 residues. CDR3 sequence: CASSFFNEASGSYEQYF. As DNA, the CDR3 is TGTGCCAGCAGCTTTTTTAACGAGGCTTCTGGTTCCTACGAGCAGTACTTC.

The V call is TRBV6-5, the J call TRBJ1-2, with TRBD1 matching over 8 bases. V lost 6 bases to trimming and J lost 8 bases; unmatched junction nucleotides: 14. This CDR3 region has 15 residues. Germline V gene data show CDR1 as MNHEY and CDR2 as SVGAGI. The CDR3 DNA sequence: TGTGCCAGCAGATCCAGTATCACAGGGGGTCAGGGCTACACCTTC. Translated: CASRSSITGGQGYTF.

This rearrangement joins TRBV6-1 to TRBJ2-3, with D perhaps TRBD2 (6 bases). V shed 5 bases and J shed 7 bases, with 16 bases lying between them. CDR1 is MNHNS, CDR2 SASEGT, per germline. This CDR3 has 14 amino acids. The CDR3 protein is CASSLKPGLYTQYF. The CDR3 region has the DNA TGTGCCAGCAGTTTAAAGCCGGGACTGTATACGCAGTATTTT.

CDR3 bases: TGTGCCAGCAGCTCTGATTGGGGGCACGAGACCCAGTACTTC. It translates to CASSSDWGHETQYF. The chain joins TRBV11-2 to TRBJ2-5; D may be TRBD1 (6 bases). CDR3 size: 14 residues. The germline V gene has CDR1 SGHAT and CDR2 FQNNGV. Trimming took 4 bases from V and 5 from J, leaving 14 bases between them.

V usage is TRBV6-5 and J usage is TRBJ2-3; 10 bases agree with TRBD2. After removal of 10 bases from V and 4 bases from J, the junction contained 5 bases not matched to a gene. Looked up from germline, CDR1 is MNHEY and CDR2 is SVGAGI. CDR3 size: 13 residues. This chain's CDR3 is CATQREGPDTQYF. The CDR3 bases are TGTGCCACGCAGCGGGAGGGCCCAGATACGCAGTATTTT.

This clone appeared a few times. The V call is TRBV2, the J call TRBJ1-2; TRBD1 is a possible D gene (6 bases). This CDR3 is 12 amino acids long. The germline V gene encodes CDR1 SNHLY and CDR2 FYNNEI. Deletions cut 5 bases from V and 9 bases from J, with 13 bases between. CDR3 DNA sequence: TGTGCCAGCAGTACCAGGGACACCAGCTACACCTTC. As protein: CASSTRDTSYTF.

This sequence joins TRBV7-9 and TRBJ1-6; 7 bases line up with TRBD1. CDR3 length: 14 residues. The V gene end was trimmed by 5 bases and the J gene end by 9 bases; junction bases not matched to a gene: 7. Germline V gene data show CDR1 as SEHNR and CDR2 as FQNEAQ (reference sequence). CDR3 sequence (DNA): TGTGCCAGCAGCCAGACAGGGAAAATTTCACCCCTCCACTTT. Protein: CASSQTGKISPLHF.

This clone has only a few counts. The gene calls are TRBV27 and TRBJ1-6; D is undetermined. The germline V gene encodes CDR1 MNHEY and CDR2 SMNVEV (reference sequence). V shed 0 bases and J shed 0 bases, with 3 bases lying between them. CDR3 length: 15 amino acids. CDR3 sequence reads: CASSLSSSYNSPLHF. The DNA of the CDR3 is TGTGCCAGCAGTTTATCCAGCTCCTATAATTCACCCCTCCACTTT.

The rearrangement uses TRBV21-1 and TRBJ1-2. TRBV21-1 is classified as a pseudogene. The CDR3 extends over 15 amino acids. In DNA, the CDR3 is TGTGCCAGCAGCAGCCCGAAGAGGGAAAGCGATGGCTACACCTTC. Amino acids: CASSSPKRESDGYTF.

This clone was picked up a small number of times. CDR3 loop: CASSLSGGTETQYF. The CDR3 region has the DNA TGTGCCAGCAGCTTAAGCGGGGGGACAGAGACCCAGTACTTC. The gene calls are TRBV7-2 and TRBJ2-5; 9 nucleotides line up with TRBD2. Germline V gene lookup returns CDR1 SGHTA and CDR2 FQGNSA. Unmatched junction bases numbered 2, after V lost 2 bases and J lost 4 bases. The CDR3 consists of 14 residues.

This chain connects TRBV5-1 to TRBJ1-1; D perhaps matches TRBD1 (6 bases). The length of the CDR3 is 14 residues. The V gene lost 5 bases and the J gene lost 11 bases, with 22 bases spanning the gap. Germline lookup yields CDR1 SGHRS and CDR2 YFSETQ. CDR3 region: CASRKDSTSTDAFF. CDR3 nucleotide sequence: TGCGCCAGCAGGAAGGACAGCACGTCTACCGACGCTTTCTTT.